One and the same sample provided the 18 T cell receptor beta chains below, sequenced in a study of cytomegalovirus exposure and HLA in healthy donors. Only in-frame clones appear in the TCRdb table, and some are missing; sequencing was by immunoSEQ multiplex PCR. The table records about 140,000 clones, 84% of them present only once. Material: PBMCs. The receptors were gathered from a woman aged 30 to 39 in good health and CMV-seronegative.

There are a few counts of this clone. The chain couples TRBV7-9 to TRBJ1-6; D not resolved. CDR1 is SEHNR, CDR2 FQNEAQ, per germline (reference sequence). The CDR3 is 12 residues long. Between the trimmed V and J ends, which lost 8 bases and 6 bases, there was a span of 8 bases. CDR3 in DNA: TGTGCCAGCCGCGATCCTAATTCACCCCTCCACTTT. Translated: CASRDPNSPLHF. Full variable domain (outside the CDR3, taken from reference TRBV7-9 and TRBJ1-6): DTGVSQNPRHKITKRGQNVTFRCDPISEHNRLYWYRQTLGQGPEFLTYFQNEAQLEKSRLLSDRFSAERPKGSFSTLEIQRTEQGDSAMYLCASRDPNSPLHFGNGTRLTVT.

The gene calls are TRBV5-8 and TRBJ1-2; D perhaps matches TRBD1 (6 bases). The CDR3 consists of 13 residues. Trimming shortened V by 2 bases and J by 5 bases, and 10 bases separated the two germline ends. Germline CDR1 and CDR2: SGHTS and YDEGEE. DNA of the CDR3: TGTGCCAGCAGCTTTCCGGGACATTATGGCTACACCTTC. The encoded protein is CASSFPGHYGYTF.

The table lists this clone with a count of one. The J gene is TRBJ1-1, the V gene TRBV5-6, with TRBD1 identical over 7 bases. V shed 3 bases, J shed 1 base, and the junction held 0 bases outside the gene matches. Germline loops: CDR1 SGHDT, CDR2 YYEEEE. This CDR3 has 13 residues. CDR3 nucleotide sequence: TGTGCCAGCAGCTGGGACAGGAACACTGAAGCTTTCTTT. Translation: CASSWDRNTEAFF. The whole variable domain, filled in from reference TRBV5-6 and TRBJ1-1, reads DAGVTQSPTHLIKTRGQQVTLRCSPKSGHDTVSWYQQALGQGPQFIFQYYEEEERQRGNFPDRFSGHQFPNYSSELNVNALLLGDSALYLCASSWDRNTEAFFGQGTRLTVV.

The CDR3 nucleotides read TGTGCCAGCAGCTCGACGGCCGGAGGGGATACGCAGTATTTT. The encoded protein is CASSSTAGGDTQYF. The chain recombines TRBV5-6 with TRBJ2-3; maybe TRBD2 (6 bases). CDR1 and CDR2 from the germline V gene are SGHDT and YYEEEE. The ends were cut back, 3 bases at V and 6 bases at J, with 14 bases in the middle. The CDR3 spans 14 residues.

The J gene is TRBJ2-3, the V gene TRBV9, with TRBD2 matching 9 bases. V dropped 3 bases and J dropped 4; count of bases not matched to a gene: 9. This CDR3 comprises 16 residues. CDR1 and CDR2 from the germline V gene are SGDLS and YYNGEE. CDR3 protein: CASSDSAGGPADTQYF. In DNA, the CDR3 is TGTGCCAGCAGCGATTCTGCGGGGGGGCCCGCAGATACGCAGTATTTT. Filled out from reference TRBV9 and TRBJ2-3, the complete variable domain reads DSGVTQTPKHLITATGQRVTLRCSPRSGDLSVYWYQQSLDQGLQFLIQYYNGEERAKGNILERFSAQQFPDLHSELNLSSLELGDSALYFCASSDSAGGPADTQYFGPGTRLTVL.

The rearrangement joins TRBV28 to TRBJ2-1; TRBD2 matches at 7 bases. Trimming cost V 5 bases and J 0 bases; bases outside gene matches: 10. Germline V lookup: CDR1 MDHEN, CDR2 SYDVKM. The CDR3 is made up of 17 amino acids. CDR3 DNA: TGTGCCAGCAGTCCCCAGGGACTAAAGAGCTCCTACAATGAGCAGTTCTTC. Translated, it gives CASSPQGLKSSYNEQFF.

The chain carries TRBV9 and TRBJ1-1; TRBD1 is a possible D gene (5 bases). Trimming cost V 1 base and J 4 bases, with 14 bases left between them. From germline, CDR1 is SGDLS and CDR2 YYNGEE. This CDR3 is built from 15 residues. CDR3 sequence: CASSVLGTGGTEAFF. The CDR3 coding sequence is TGTGCCAGCAGCGTACTCGGGACGGGGGGCACTGAAGCTTTCTTT.

The gene calls are TRBV9 and TRBJ1-1, with a weak D call TRBD1 (5 bases). The CDR3 covers 15 residues. Germline V gives CDR1 SGDLS, CDR2 YYNGEE. Trimming stripped 3 bases from V and 1 base from J, with 13 bases between. The CDR3 here is CASSASGGENTEAFF. The CDR3 nucleotides are TGTGCCAGCAGCGCAAGCGGGGGGGAGAACACTGAAGCTTTCTTT.

The rearrangement joins TRBV6-5 to TRBJ2-1; a weak D match, TRBD2 (5 bases). CDR1 is MNHEY, CDR2 SVGAGI, per germline. Trimming removed 0 bases from V and 3 bases from J, with 9 bases in between. There are 15 residues in the CDR3. This CDR3 is CASSYSASFYNEQFF. CDR3 in DNA: TGTGCCAGCAGTTACTCGGCTAGCTTCTACAATGAGCAGTTCTTC.

The rearrangement joins TRBV7-8 to TRBJ1-3; no clear D gene. Germline assignment: CDR1 SGHVS and CDR2 FQNEAQ. V was shortened by 2 bases and J by 1 base, with 12 bases between the two germline ends. The CDR3 contains 16 residues. CDR3 protein: CASSLNPRGSGNTIYF. CDR3 sequence (DNA): TGTGCCAGCAGCTTAAATCCCCGAGGGTCTGGAAACACCATATATTTT.

The genes are TRBV5-4 and TRBJ1-5; tentatively, D is TRBD1 (5 bases). Germline loops: CDR1 SGHNT, CDR2 YYREEE (reference sequence). The CDR3 has 13 residues. V was clipped by 4 bases and J by 4 bases, with 9 bases between them. The CDR3 DNA reads as TGTGCCAGCAGCCTGGACACAAATCAGCCCCAGCATTTT. Protein sequence: CASSLDTNQPQHF.

Only one count was recorded for this clone. This sequence joins TRBV4-1 and TRBJ2-2; 12 bases agree with TRBD1. The CDR3 spans 15 residues. Germline loops: CDR1 MGHRA, CDR2 YSYEKL. The trim removed 4 bases at V and 6 bases at J, leaving 3 bases unmatched. The CDR3 is CASSRGQGASGELFF. The CDR3 nucleotides are TGCGCCAGCAGCCGGGGACAGGGGGCTTCCGGGGAGCTGTTTTTT.

This rearrangement joins TRBV7-2 to TRBJ2-6; tentative D call: TRBD1 (6 bases). Trimming took off 1 base at V and 3 bases at J, with 10 bases between the two ends. The CDR3 contains 16 residues. Germline V gene data show CDR1 as SGHTA and CDR2 as FQGNSA. CDR3 nucleotide sequence: TGTGCCAGCAGCTTAGGGGGGCTTGGTGGGGCCAACGTCCTGACTTTC. The encoded protein is CASSLGGLGGANVLTF.

This chain connects TRBV27 to TRBJ1-1, with TRBD1 matching 8 bases. This CDR3 has 16 amino acids. Trimming removed 7 bases from V and 1 base from J; junction bases left unmatched: 11. Germline values: CDR1 MNHEY, CDR2 SMNVEV (reference sequence). The CDR3 reads CASTPGPGQGNTEAFF. CDR3 DNA sequence: TGTGCCAGCACTCCGGGTCCAGGACAGGGGAACACTGAAGCTTTCTTT.

Here the CDR3 DNA reads TGTGCCAGTAGCCCGGGACAAGTGGACCGAGAGCAGTACTTC. Its translation: CASSPGQVDREQYF. This chain uses TRBV19 with TRBJ2-7, with D maybe TRBD1 (6 bases). The germline V gene encodes CDR1 LNHDA and CDR2 SQIVND (reference sequence). CDR3 length equals 14 residues. The germline V and J ends were trimmed by 6 bases and 7 bases, with 19 bases remaining between them.

This chain joins TRBV5-4 and TRBJ1-3, with TRBD1 matching 8 bases. Germline V CDR1 and CDR2: SGHNT, YYREEE (reference sequence). Trimming at V came to 4 bases and at J to 7 bases, leaving 4 bases not matched to a gene. The CDR3 runs 13 residues. The CDR3 bases are TGTGCCAGCAGCCGGACAGGGATGAACACCATATATTTT. This codes for CASSRTGMNTIYF.

This chain joins TRBV19 and TRBJ1-1; the D gene is possibly TRBD1 (6 bases). The V end lost 2 bases, the J end lost 3 bases, and 10 bases lay between the germline ends. The CDR3 has 14 residues. Germline CDR1 is LNHDA and CDR2 is SQIVND (reference sequence). CDR3 nucleotide sequence: TGTGCCAGTAGTATATGGGGGCAGGACACTGAAGCTTTCTTT. This translates into CASSIWGQDTEAFF. Combining the CDR3 with reference TRBV19 and TRBJ1-1 gives the whole variable domain DGGITQSPKYLFRKEGQNVTLSCEQNLNHDAMYWYRQDPGQGLRLIYYSQIVNDFQKGDIAEGYSVSREKKESFPLTVTSAQKNPTAFYLCASSIWGQDTEAFFGQGTRLTVV.

This chain's CDR3 is CASSAQGAGDQPQHF. The CDR3 DNA reads as TGTGCCAGCAGTGCTCAGGGGGCCGGGGATCAGCCCCAGCATTTT. J is TRBJ1-5 and V is TRBV28, with TRBD1 matching 8 bases. The CDR3 runs to 15 residues. The V gene's germline CDR1 is MDHEN and CDR2 SYDVKM. The J segment lost 5 bases and the V segment lost 5 bases, leaving 8 bases of the junction unmatched.